A selection of T cell receptor beta chains follows, all from one sample in a study of cytomegalovirus exposure and HLA in healthy donors. Method: immunoSEQ multiplex PCR; TCRdb's copy keeps in-frame clones and lacks some. The data contain 43,000 or so clones, about 94% of them seen just once; the ten biggest clones take up more than 4.5%. Sequencing was performed on PBMCs. The receptors here all came from a man between 18 and 29 years old in good health and CMV-seronegative. CDR3s include the opening cysteine and the closing phenylalanine or tryptophan. Each record gives: V gene, D gene, clone size, J gene, CDR3 DNA, CDR3 protein. A D gene is named only where the DNA matches it firmly. The listing skips clone size in some rows; elsewhere it reads once, few, many or a size class.

V gene: TRBV29-1; D gene: TRBD2; clone size: -; J gene: TRBJ2-2; CDR3 DNA: TGCAGCGTTGCGGGGGGGAACGGGGAGCTGTTTTTT; CDR3 protein: CSVAGGNGELFF
V gene: TRBV6-4; D gene: -; clone size: once; J gene: TRBJ1-1; CDR3 DNA: TGTGCCAGCAGTGGATCATCGGGCACTGAAGCTTTCTTT; CDR3 protein: CASSGSSGTEAFF
V gene: TRBV6-5; D gene: TRBD1; clone size: -; J gene: TRBJ2-7; CDR3 DNA: TGTGCCAGCAGCAGTAGGGGGCGCGAGCAGTACTTC; CDR3 protein: CASSSRGREQYF
V gene: TRBV15; D gene: TRBD2; clone size: -; J gene: TRBJ2-3; CDR3 DNA: TGTGCCACCAGCGAGGGACTAGCCACAGATACGCAGTATTTT; CDR3 protein: CATSEGLATDTQYF
V gene: TRBV5-1; D gene: -; clone size: -; J gene: TRBJ1-6; CDR3 DNA: TGCGCCAGCAGCCTGGGCGTCGATAATTCACCCCTCCACTTT; CDR3 protein: CASSLGVDNSPLHF
V gene: TRBV28; D gene: -; clone size: -; J gene: TRBJ2-7; CDR3 DNA: TGTGCCAGCAGTCCTCGCGGCAGGGCCGACTCCTACGAGCAGTACTTC; CDR3 protein: CASSPRGRADSYEQYF
V gene: TRBV5-6; D gene: TRBD1; clone size: -; J gene: TRBJ1-1; CDR3 DNA: TGTGCCAGCAGCCGGGTGGACAGGGGGCGTACTGAAGCTTTCTTT; CDR3 protein: CASSRVDRGRTEAFF
V gene: TRBV5-1; D gene: TRBD2; clone size: -; J gene: TRBJ2-1; CDR3 DNA: TGCGCCAGCAGCTTGGACGGGACTACCTACAATGAGCAGTTCTTC; CDR3 protein: CASSLDGTTYNEQFF
V gene: TRBV6-5; D gene: TRBD1; clone size: -; J gene: TRBJ1-5; CDR3 DNA: TGTGCCAGCAGTGACAGGGTGATTCAGCCCCAGCATTTT; CDR3 protein: CASSDRVIQPQHF
V gene: TRBV2; D gene: -; clone size: -; J gene: TRBJ1-2; CDR3 DNA: TGTGCCAGCAGTGGACTGCTAAGCTATGGCTACACCTTC; CDR3 protein: CASSGLLSYGYTF
V gene: TRBV5-1; D gene: TRBD1; clone size: -; J gene: TRBJ2-7; CDR3 DNA: TGCGCCAGCAGCTTGGGAGGGACAGGATCCTACGAGCAGTACTTC; CDR3 protein: CASSLGGTGSYEQYF
V gene: TRBV28; D gene: TRBD1; clone size: -; J gene: TRBJ2-2; CDR3 DNA: TGTGCCAGCATAACCCAGGGGGCGGTGAACACCGGGGAGCTGTTTTTT; CDR3 protein: CASITQGAVNTGELFF
V gene: TRBV7-9; D gene: -; clone size: -; J gene: TRBJ1-3; CDR3 DNA: TGTGCCAGCAGCTCCAGGGCCACCATATATTTT; CDR3 protein: CASSSRATIYF
V gene: TRBV7-3; D gene: TRBD2; clone size: -; J gene: TRBJ2-3; CDR3 DNA: TGTGCCAGCAGCGAACACCGGGGGGGCGGCACAGATACGCAGTATTTT; CDR3 protein: CASSEHRGGGTDTQYF